This T cell receptor beta chain was found in a study of OX40 agonist ivuxolimab in advanced cancers. Overall study context: One hepatocellular carcinoma and a couple of cutaneous melanoma patients partially responded. The study's findings and limits: The specificity for antigen of the expanded peripheral T cells was not determined. The study observed clonal expansion of CD4+ and CD8+ blood T cells by week 6 at 0.1 to 3.0 mg/kg.

The germline V and J ends were trimmed by 1 base and 9 bases, with 10 bases remaining between them. The CDR3 covers 13 residues. Looked up from germline, CDR1 is LNHDA and CDR2 is SQIVND (reference sequence). As for this clone: The antigen remains undetermined.

The assay was immunoSEQ multiplex PCR, and TCRdb's table has in-frame clones only and misses some. The sample lists tens of thousands of clones; roughly 84% were seen once. The source is an adult with an advanced solid tumor such as melanoma, head and neck, liver or kidney cancer. The chain carries TRBV19 and TRBJ1-5; D perhaps matches TRBD1 (5 bases). Material: CD4+ or CD8+ T cells sorted from blood, obtained in a trial of the OX40 agonist ivuxolimab. Here the CDR3 reads CASSIGGPGPQHF. DNA for the CDR3: TGTGCCAGTAGTATAGGGGGCCCCGGGCCCCAGCATTTT.